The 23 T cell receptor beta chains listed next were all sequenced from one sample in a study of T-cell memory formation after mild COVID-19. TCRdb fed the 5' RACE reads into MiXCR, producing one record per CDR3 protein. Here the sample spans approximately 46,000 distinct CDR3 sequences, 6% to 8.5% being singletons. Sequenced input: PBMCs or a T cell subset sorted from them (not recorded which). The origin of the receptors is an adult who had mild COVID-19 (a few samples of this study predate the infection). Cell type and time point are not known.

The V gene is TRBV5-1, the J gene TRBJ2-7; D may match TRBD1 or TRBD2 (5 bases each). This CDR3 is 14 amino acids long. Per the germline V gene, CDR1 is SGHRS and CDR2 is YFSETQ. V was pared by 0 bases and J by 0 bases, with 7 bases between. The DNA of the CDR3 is TGCGCCAGCAGCTTGGTCGGGACCTCCTACGAGCAGTACTTC. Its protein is CASSLVGTSYEQYF.

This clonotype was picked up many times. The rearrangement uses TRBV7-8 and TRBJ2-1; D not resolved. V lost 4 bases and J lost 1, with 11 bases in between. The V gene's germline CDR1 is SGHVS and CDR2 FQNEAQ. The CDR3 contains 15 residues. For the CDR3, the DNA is TGTGCCAGCAGCTCTCCCCTTGGTTCCTACAATGAGCAGTTCTTC. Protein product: CASSSPLGSYNEQFF.

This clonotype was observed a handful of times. For the CDR3, the DNA is TGTGCCAGCAGTTACTCCCACGTTGGCGGGTTGTATGGCTACACCTTC. It translates to CASSYSHVGGLYGYTF. The chain is built from TRBV6-5 and TRBJ1-2; D unresolved. This CDR3 has 16 residues. V lost 0 bases to trimming and J lost 5 bases, with 16 bases between them. CDR1 is MNHEY and CDR2 is SVGAGI in the germline V gene.

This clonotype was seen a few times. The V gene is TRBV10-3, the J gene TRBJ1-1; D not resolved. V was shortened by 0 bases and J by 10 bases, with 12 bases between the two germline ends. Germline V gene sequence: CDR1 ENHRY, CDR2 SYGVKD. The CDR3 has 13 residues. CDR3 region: CAISESIRARAFF. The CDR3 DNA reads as TGTGCCATCAGTGAGTCTATTCGGGCGCGAGCTTTCTTT.

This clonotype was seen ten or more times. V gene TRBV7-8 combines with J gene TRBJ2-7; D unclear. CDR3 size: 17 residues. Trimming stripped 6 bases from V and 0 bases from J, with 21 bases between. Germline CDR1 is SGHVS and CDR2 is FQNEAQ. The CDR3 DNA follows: TGTGCCAGCAGACGAACCGTGGGTCCCGTCAGCTCCTACGAGCAGTACTTC. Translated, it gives CASRRTVGPVSSYEQYF.

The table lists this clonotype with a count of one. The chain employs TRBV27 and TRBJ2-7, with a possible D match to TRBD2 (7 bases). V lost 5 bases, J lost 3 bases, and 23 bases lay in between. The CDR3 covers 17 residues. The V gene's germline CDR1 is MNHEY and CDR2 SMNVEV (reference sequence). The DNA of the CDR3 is TGTGCCAGCAGTCCCAGGGGAGGGTCTGGGAGTTACTACGAGCAGTACTTC. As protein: CASSPRGGSGSYYEQYF.

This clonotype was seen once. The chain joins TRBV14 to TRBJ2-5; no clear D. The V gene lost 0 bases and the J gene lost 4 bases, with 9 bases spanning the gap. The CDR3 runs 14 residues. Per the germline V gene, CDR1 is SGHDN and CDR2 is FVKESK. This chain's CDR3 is CASSQDLGLETQYF. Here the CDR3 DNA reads TGTGCCAGCAGCCAAGATTTGGGGTTAGAGACCCAGTACTTC. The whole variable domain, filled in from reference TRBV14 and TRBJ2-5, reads EAGVTQFPSHSVIEKGQTVTLRCDPISGHDNLYWYRRVMGKEIKFLLHFVKESKQDESGMPNNRFLAERTGGTYSTLKVQPAELEDSGVYFCASSQDLGLETQYFGPGTRLLVL.

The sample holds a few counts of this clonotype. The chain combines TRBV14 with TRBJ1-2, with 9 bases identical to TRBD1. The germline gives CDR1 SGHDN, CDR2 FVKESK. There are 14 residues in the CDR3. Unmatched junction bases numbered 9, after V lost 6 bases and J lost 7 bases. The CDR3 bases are TGTGCCAGCAGTCACGGACAGGGGAGAGGTGGCTACACCTTC. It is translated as CASSHGQGRGGYTF.

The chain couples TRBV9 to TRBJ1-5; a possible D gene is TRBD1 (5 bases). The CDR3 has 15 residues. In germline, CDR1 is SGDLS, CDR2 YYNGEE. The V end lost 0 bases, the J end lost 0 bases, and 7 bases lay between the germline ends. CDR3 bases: TGTGCCAGCAGCGTAGGACAGAATAGCAATCAGCCCCAGCATTTT. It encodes CASSVGQNSNQPQHF.

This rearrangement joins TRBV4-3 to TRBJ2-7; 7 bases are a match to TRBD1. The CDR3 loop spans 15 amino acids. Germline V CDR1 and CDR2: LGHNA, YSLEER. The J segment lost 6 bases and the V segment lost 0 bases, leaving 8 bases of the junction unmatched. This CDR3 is CASSQDRAGGFEQYF. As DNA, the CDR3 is TGCGCCAGCAGCCAAGATCGGGCAGGGGGTTTCGAGCAGTACTTC.

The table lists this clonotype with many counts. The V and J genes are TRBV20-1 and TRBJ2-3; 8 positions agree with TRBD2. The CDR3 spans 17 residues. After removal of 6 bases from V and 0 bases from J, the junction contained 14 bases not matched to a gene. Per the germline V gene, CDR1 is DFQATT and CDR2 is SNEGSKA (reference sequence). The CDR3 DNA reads TGCAGTGCACCGCACCCGGGACTAGGCCCTAGCACAGATACGCAGTATTTT. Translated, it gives CSAPHPGLGPSTDTQYF.

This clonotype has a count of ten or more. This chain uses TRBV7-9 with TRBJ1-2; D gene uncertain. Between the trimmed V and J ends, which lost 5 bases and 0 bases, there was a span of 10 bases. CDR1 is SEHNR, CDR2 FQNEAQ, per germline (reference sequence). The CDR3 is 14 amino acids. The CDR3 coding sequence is TGTGCCAGCAGCGACCCGCCGACTAACTATGGCTACACCTTC. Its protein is CASSDPPTNYGYTF. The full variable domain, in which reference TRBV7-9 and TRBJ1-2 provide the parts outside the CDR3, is DTGVSQNPRHKITKRGQNVTFRCDPISEHNRLYWYRQTLGQGPEFLTYFQNEAQLEKSRLLSDRFSAERPKGSFSTLEIQRTEQGDSAMYLCASSDPPTNYGYTFGSGTRLTVV.

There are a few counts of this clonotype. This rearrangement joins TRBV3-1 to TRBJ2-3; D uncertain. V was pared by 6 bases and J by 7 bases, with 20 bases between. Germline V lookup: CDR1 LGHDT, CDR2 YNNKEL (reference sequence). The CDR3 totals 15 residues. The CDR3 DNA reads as TGTGCCAGCAGTCCACTCATCTCGGAGTGGTATACGCAGTATTTT. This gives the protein CASSPLISEWYTQYF.

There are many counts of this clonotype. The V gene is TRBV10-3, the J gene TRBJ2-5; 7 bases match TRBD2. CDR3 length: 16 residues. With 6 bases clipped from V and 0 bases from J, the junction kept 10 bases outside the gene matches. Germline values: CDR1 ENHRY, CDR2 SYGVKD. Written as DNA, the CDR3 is TGTGCCATCAGCCATTCTAGCGGAACGTACCAAGAGACCCAGTACTTC. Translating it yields CAISHSSGTYQETQYF.

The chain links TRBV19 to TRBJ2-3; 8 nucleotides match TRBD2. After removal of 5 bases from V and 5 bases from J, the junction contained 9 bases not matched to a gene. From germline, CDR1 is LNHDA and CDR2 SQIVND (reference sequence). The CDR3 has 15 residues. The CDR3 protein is CASSARGRPEDTQYF. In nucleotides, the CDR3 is TGTGCCAGTAGTGCCCGCGGGAGGCCAGAAGATACGCAGTATTTT. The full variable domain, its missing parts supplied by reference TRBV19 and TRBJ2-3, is DGGITQSPKYLFRKEGQNVTLSCEQNLNHDAMYWYRQDPGQGLRLIYYSQIVNDFQKGDIAEGYSVSREKKESFPLTVTSAQKNPTAFYLCASSARGRPEDTQYFGPGTRLTVL.

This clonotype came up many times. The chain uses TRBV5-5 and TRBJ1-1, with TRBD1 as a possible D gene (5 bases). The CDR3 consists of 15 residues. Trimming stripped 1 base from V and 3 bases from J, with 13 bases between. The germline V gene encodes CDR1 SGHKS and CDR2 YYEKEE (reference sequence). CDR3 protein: CASSLLGGGDTEAFF. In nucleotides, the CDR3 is TGTGCCAGCAGCTTGCTCGGGGGTGGGGACACTGAAGCTTTCTTT.

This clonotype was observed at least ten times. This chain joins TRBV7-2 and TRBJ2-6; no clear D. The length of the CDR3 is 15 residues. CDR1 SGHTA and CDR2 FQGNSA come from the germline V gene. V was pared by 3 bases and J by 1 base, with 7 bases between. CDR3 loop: CASSFGRSGANVLTF. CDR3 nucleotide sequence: TGTGCCAGCAGCTTCGGACGTTCTGGGGCCAACGTCCTGACTTTC.

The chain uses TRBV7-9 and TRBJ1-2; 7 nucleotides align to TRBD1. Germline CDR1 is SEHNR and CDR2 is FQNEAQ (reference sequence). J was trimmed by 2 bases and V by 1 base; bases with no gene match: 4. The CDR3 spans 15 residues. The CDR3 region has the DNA TGTGCCAGCAGCTTAGGGGGACAGTTCAACTATGGCTACACCTTC. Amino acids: CASSLGGQFNYGYTF.

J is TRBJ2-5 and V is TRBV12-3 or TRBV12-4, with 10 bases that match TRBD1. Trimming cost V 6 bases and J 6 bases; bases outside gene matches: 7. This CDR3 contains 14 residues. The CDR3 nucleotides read TGTGCCAGCAGCGGGGGGACAGGGGAAAAGACCCAGTACTTC. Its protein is CASSGGTGEKTQYF.

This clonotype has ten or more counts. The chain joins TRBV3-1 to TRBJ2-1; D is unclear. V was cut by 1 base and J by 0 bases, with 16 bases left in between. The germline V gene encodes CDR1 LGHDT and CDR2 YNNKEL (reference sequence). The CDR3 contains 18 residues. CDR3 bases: TGTGCCAGCAGCCAAGTTCAAGGTTTAGGGAACTCCTACAATGAGCAGTTCTTC. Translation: CASSQVQGLGNSYNEQFF.

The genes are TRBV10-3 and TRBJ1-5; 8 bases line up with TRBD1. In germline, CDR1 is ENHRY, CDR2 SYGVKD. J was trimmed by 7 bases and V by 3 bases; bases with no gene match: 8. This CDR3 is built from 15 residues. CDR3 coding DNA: TGTGCCATCAGTGACAGTGACAGGGGATACCAGCCCCAGCATTTT. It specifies CAISDSDRGYQPQHF.

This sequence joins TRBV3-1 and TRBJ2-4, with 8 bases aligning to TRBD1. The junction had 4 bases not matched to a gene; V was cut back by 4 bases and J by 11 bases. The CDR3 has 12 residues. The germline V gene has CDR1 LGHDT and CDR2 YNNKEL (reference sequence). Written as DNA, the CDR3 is TGTGCCAGCAGCCGGACAGGGTCAGTTCAGTACTTC. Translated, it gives CASSRTGSVQYF. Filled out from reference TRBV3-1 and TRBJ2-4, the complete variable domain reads DTAVSQTPKYLVTQMGNDKSIKCEQNLGHDTMYWYKQDSKKFLKIMFSYNNKELIINETVPNRFSPKSPDKAHLNLHINSLELGDSAVYFCASSRTGSVQYFGAGTRLSVL.

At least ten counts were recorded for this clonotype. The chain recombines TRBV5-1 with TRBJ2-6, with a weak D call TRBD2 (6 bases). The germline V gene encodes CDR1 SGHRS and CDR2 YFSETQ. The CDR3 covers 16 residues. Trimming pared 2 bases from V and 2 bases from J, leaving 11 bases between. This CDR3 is CASSFSAGTGANVLTF. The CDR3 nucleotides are TGCGCCAGCAGCTTTAGTGCGGGAACTGGGGCCAACGTCCTGACTTTC.